This T cell receptor beta chain was profiled in a study of Ad26.COV2.S vaccination and SARS-CoV-2 variants. Study-level results: CD8+ and CD4+ T cells specific for spike reportedly responded with substantial breadth after vaccination. With respect to non-spike TCR breadth, vaccine and placebo recipients were similar. Ad26.COV2.S recipients had broader spike-specific TCRs (P = 0.0014). Total responses of T cells may have been underestimated by the analyses of TCR breadth and depth.

Using immunoSEQ multiplex PCR, the repertoire was profiled, and TCRdb retains in-frame clones only, with some absent. This table holds some 45,000 clones, 65% to 90% found once. Germline values: CDR1 MNHEY, CDR2 SMNVEV (reference sequence). V lost 2 bases and J 7 bases, leaving 14 bases between the germline ends. This CDR3 comprises 14 residues. On this clone itself: Its antigen is not identified.

The gene calls are TRBV27 and TRBJ1-2; TRBD1 might be the D (6 bases). Material: peripheral blood, obtained after recovery from COVID-19. The clonotype originates from a human donor who had recovered from COVID-19. The CDR3 DNA reads TGTGCCAGCAGTTTAGGCGCGGGGGCCAGTGGCTACACCTTC. It yields the protein CASSLGAGASGYTF.